In its sample, the clone carrying this T cell receptor (beta chain) was seen a few times. Trimming left V 5 bases short and J 4 bases short, with 12 bases between. The CDR3 extends over 12 amino acids. CDR1 is SQVTM and CDR2 is ANQGSEA in the germline V gene. Unique molecular identifiers featured in how the TCRbeta library was prepared. TCRdb redid the calling of the PCR reads with MiXCR, one entry per CDR3 protein. Of 200,000 to 300,000 distinct CDR3 sequences listed, more than 20% are singletons. The data were obtained in a study of T-cell reconstitution after alpha-beta-depleted transplantation in children.

The sequence derives from a girl aged 2-9 years with Fanconi anemia, due to receive a stem cell transplant. The chain combines TRBV29-1 with TRBJ2-7, with D perhaps matching TRBD2 (7 bases). The sequencing here drew on PBMCs, taken before TCRalphabeta/CD19-depleted stem cell transplant. CDR3 nucleotides: TGCAGCGTTAGGGAGGGGGGTTACGAGCAGTACTTC. This encodes CSVREGGYEQYF.